The present T cell receptor (beta chain) was sequenced within a study of spatial heterogeneity in lung cancer. Indicated time point: sample taken at primary tumor resection. Unsorted samples of tumor, nontumor lung or frozen PBMC had their whole RNA sequenced. Broader study findings: TCRs found ubiquitously expanded in tumor appeared in blood more at resection than at follow-up.

MiXCR, applied by TCRdb to the 5' RACE reads, yields one record per CDR3 protein. The profile covers under 100,000 distinct CDR3 sequences, with 7% to 9% appearing a single time and 6.9% taken by the ten largest. This clonotype was seen a few times. Its antigen is still unknown. CDR3 length: 14 amino acids. Germline CDR1 is SGHTA and CDR2 is FQGNSA. V lost 3 bases to trimming and J lost 2 bases; unmatched junction nucleotides: 2. The chain has TRBV7-2 and TRBJ2-5; 8 nucleotides line up with TRBD1. The source was PBMCs, collected at surgery. The receptor was isolated from a male donor with early-stage non-small cell lung cancer. The CDR3 DNA reads TGTGCCAGCAGCTTGGACAGGGCTCAAGAGACCCAGTACTTC. This translates into CASSLDRAQETQYF.